Listed here is a single TCR beta chain. Its antigen is still unknown. These data are taken from a study of naive CD8 T cells in extremely preterm neonates. Study-wide results and limits: Term neonates about 0.4%, young children about 0.029%, adults less than 0.011%; preterm neonates shared less than 3.5%.

Libraries were prepared by immunoSEQ multiplex PCR; TCRdb keeps only in-frame clonotypes and omits some of them. This table has fewer than 9,000 clones, 95% to 98% appearing once. The sequencing input was naive CD8+ T cells from blood. This receptor was taken from a human donor in good health.

The CDR3 spells CASSRSQHSLSEAFF. The CDR3 nucleotides read TGCGCCAGCAGCCGATCACAGCACTCTTTATCTGAAGCTTTCTTT. The chain joins TRBV4-1 to TRBJ1-1; D uncertain. V was clipped by 4 bases and J by 6 bases, with 18 bases between them. The CDR3 is 15 residues long. Germline CDR1 and CDR2: MGHRA and YSYEKL.